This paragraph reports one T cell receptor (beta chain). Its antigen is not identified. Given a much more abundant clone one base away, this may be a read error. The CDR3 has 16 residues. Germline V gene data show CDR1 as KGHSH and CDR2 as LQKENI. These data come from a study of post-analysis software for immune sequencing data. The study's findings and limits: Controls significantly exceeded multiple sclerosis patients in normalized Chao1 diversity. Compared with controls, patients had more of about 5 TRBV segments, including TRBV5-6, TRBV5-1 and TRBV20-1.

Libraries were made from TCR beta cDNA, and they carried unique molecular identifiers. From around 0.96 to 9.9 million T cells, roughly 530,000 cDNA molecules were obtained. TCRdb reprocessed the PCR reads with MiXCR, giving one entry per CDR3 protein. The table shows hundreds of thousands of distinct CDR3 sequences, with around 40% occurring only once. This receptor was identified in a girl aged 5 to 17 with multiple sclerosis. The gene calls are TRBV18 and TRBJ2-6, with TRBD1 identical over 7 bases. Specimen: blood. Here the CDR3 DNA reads TGTGCCAGCCCACCTCGACAGGGAGCTGGGGCCAACGTCCTGACTTTC. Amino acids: CASPPRQGAGANVLTF.